Each of the 31 T cell receptor beta chains below was sequenced from the same sample in a study of blood T cell repertoires in COVID-19. Profiled with immunoSEQ multiplex PCR; TCRdb holds only in-frame clones, not every one. The data contain some 400,000 clones, about 90% of them singletons. Sequencing was carried out using PBMCs or T cells enriched from blood (not recorded which). These receptors were taken from a woman younger than 45 who had recovered from COVID-19.

The genes are TRBV4-3 and TRBJ2-2; D not resolved. The CDR3 has 13 residues. The germline gives CDR1 LGHNA, CDR2 YSLEER. V was trimmed by 1 base and J by 6 bases, leaving 6 bases between them. The CDR3 region has the DNA TGCGCCAGCAGCCAAGCAATCCCCGGGGAGCTGTTTTTT. Its protein product is CASSQAIPGELFF.

V usage is TRBV24-1 and J usage is TRBJ1-1; 7 nucleotides line up with TRBD1. CDR3 length: 15 residues. In germline, CDR1 is KGHDR, CDR2 SFDVKD. The J segment lost 1 base and the V segment lost 3 bases, leaving 4 bases of the junction unmatched. CDR3 amino acids: CATSDDRVENTEAFF. The CDR3 DNA sequence: TGTGCCACCAGTGATGACAGGGTTGAGAACACTGAAGCTTTCTTT.

V and J are TRBV5-1 and TRBJ2-7, with 8 bases aligning to TRBD2. V gave up 0 bases and J gave up 0 bases; unmatched junction bases: 5. From germline, CDR1 is SGHRS and CDR2 YFSETQ. CDR3 length: 16 residues. The chain's CDR3 is CASSLETSVPSYEQYF. CDR3 DNA: TGCGCCAGCAGCTTGGAGACTAGCGTCCCCTCCTACGAGCAGTACTTC.

The rearrangement joins TRBV5-1 to TRBJ2-7; 9 positions agree with TRBD2. Losses at the gene ends were 4 bases for V and 2 bases for J; bases not matched to a gene: 4. CDR1 and CDR2 (germline): SGHRS, YFSETQ. The CDR3 covers 14 residues. CDR3 amino acids: CASSQTSGTYEQYF. CDR3 bases: TGCGCCAGCAGCCAGACTAGCGGAACCTACGAGCAGTACTTC.

The chain employs TRBV7-3 and TRBJ1-1; no firm D call. Germline-derived CDR1 and CDR2 are SGHTA and FQGTGA. V lost 8 bases and J 6 bases, leaving 19 bases between the germline ends. The CDR3 consists of 14 residues. The CDR3 loop reads CASARAPKGAEAFF. CDR3 nucleotides: TGTGCCAGCGCGCGGGCACCCAAAGGCGCTGAAGCTTTCTTT.

V is TRBV29-1 and J is TRBJ1-1; D unresolved. CDR1 SQVTM and CDR2 ANQGSEA come from the germline V gene. CDR3 length: 13 residues. V shed 3 bases and J shed 0 bases, with 8 bases lying between them. The CDR3 region has the DNA TGCAGCGTTGACGGAGCGATGAACACTGAAGCTTTCTTT. As protein: CSVDGAMNTEAFF.

The chain has TRBV11-3 and TRBJ2-7, with 10 positions matching TRBD2. The J segment lost 3 bases and the V segment lost 5 bases, leaving 7 bases of the junction unmatched. Germline CDR1 reads SGHNT; CDR2 reads YENEEA. The CDR3 has 15 residues. CDR3 coding DNA: TGTGCCAGCAGCCTCGGACTAGCGGAACACTACGAGCAGTACTTC. Translated, it gives CASSLGLAEHYEQYF.

Here the CDR3 reads CASSQGQSNTEAFF. CDR3 coding DNA: TGCGCCAGCAGCCAAGGACAGTCGAACACTGAAGCTTTCTTT. The chain combines TRBV4-1 with TRBJ1-1; the D gene is possibly TRBD1 (5 bases). Deletions cut 1 base from V and 1 base from J, with 7 bases between. Germline V lookup: CDR1 MGHRA, CDR2 YSYEKL. The CDR3 is 14 residues long.

About this clone: The sample holds other DNA sequences that translate to the same CDR3. The genes are TRBV2 and TRBJ1-2; D possibly corresponds to TRBD1 (6 bases). Germline loops: CDR1 SNHLY, CDR2 FYNNEI. The CDR3 spans 10 residues. V was pared by 6 bases and J by 8 bases, with 7 bases between. DNA for the CDR3: TGTGCCAGCAGGGGGGCAGGCTACACCTTC. Protein sequence: CASRGAGYTF.

This clone came up once. This chain links TRBV2 with TRBJ2-3, with 9 bases fitting TRBD2. The ends lost 8 bases at V and 0 bases at J; junction bases unmatched: 9. This CDR3 region has 16 residues. Germline V gives CDR1 SNHLY, CDR2 FYNNEI. CDR3 DNA sequence: TGTGCCAGCGCGGCTAGCGGGACTACTAGCACAGATACGCAGTATTTT. It yields the protein CASAASGTTSTDTQYF.

The CDR3 protein is CASTPGLAGVNEQFF. CDR3 DNA sequence: TGTGCCAGTACCCCGGGACTAGCGGGGGTCAATGAGCAGTTCTTC. This chain links TRBV19 with TRBJ2-1; TRBD2 aligns across 14 bases. The CDR3 extends over 15 amino acids. The J segment lost 6 bases and the V segment lost 7 bases, leaving 5 bases of the junction unmatched. Per the germline V gene, CDR1 is LNHDA and CDR2 is SQIVND (reference sequence).

V and J are TRBV19 and TRBJ2-7; TRBD2 might be the D (6 bases). The germline gives CDR1 LNHDA, CDR2 SQIVND (reference sequence). Trimming removed 3 bases from V and 4 bases from J, with 10 bases in between. The CDR3 is made up of 13 amino acids. The CDR3 coding sequence is TGTGCCAGTAGTATGGGGGGAGGATACGAGCAGTACTTC. Amino acids: CASSMGGGYEQYF.

Note on this clone: Mismatch with germline at one junction end may stem from a read error. The chain carries TRBV27 and TRBJ1-2; D unresolved. Germline V gene lookup returns CDR1 MNHEY and CDR2 SMNVEV (reference sequence). The CDR3 runs to 11 residues. CDR3 residues: CASSSGTRKTF. Written as DNA, the CDR3 is TGTGCCAGCAGTTCTGGTACACGGAAGACTTTC.

The V and J genes are TRBV6-4 and TRBJ1-1; D gene ambiguous. Germline V lookup: CDR1 MRHNA, CDR2 SNTAGT. This CDR3 contains 14 residues. V lost 3 bases, J lost 3 bases, and 11 bases lay in between. The CDR3 here is CASSEGGMHTEAFF. The DNA of the CDR3 is TGTGCCAGCAGTGAAGGAGGAATGCACACTGAAGCTTTCTTT.

A few counts support this clone. The chain employs TRBV2 and TRBJ2-7; TRBD2 agrees at 13 bases. The germline CDR1 and CDR2 sequences are SNHLY and FYNNEI. V lost 5 bases and J lost 2; bases outside the gene matches: 12. The CDR3 is 18 amino acids. The CDR3 sequence is CASSTPGLAGTNAYEQYF. The CDR3 nucleotides read TGTGCCAGCAGTACGCCGGGACTAGCGGGGACAAACGCCTACGAGCAGTACTTC.

The chain couples TRBV14 to TRBJ2-5; TRBD1 matches 8 bases. The germline V gene has CDR1 SGHDN and CDR2 FVKESK. Unmatched junction bases numbered 8, after V lost 4 bases and J lost 4 bases. This CDR3 contains 15 residues. The CDR3 DNA is TGTGCCAGCAGCCGATCCATCAGGGGGCTAGAGACCCAGTACTTC. Its translation: CASSRSIRGLETQYF.

The chain uses TRBV5-1 and TRBJ2-7; D uncertain. This CDR3 region has 14 residues. Germline-derived CDR1 and CDR2 are SGHRS and YFSETQ. V was pared by 5 bases and J by 3 bases, with 15 bases between. The CDR3 sequence is CASRVETESYEQYF. The CDR3 region has the DNA TGCGCCAGCAGAGTAGAGACTGAGAGCTACGAGCAGTACTTC. Looking up the rest from reference TRBV5-1 and TRBJ2-7 gives the full variable domain: KAGVTQTPRYLIKTRGQQVTLSCSPISGHRSVSWYQQTPGQGLQFLFEYFSETQRNKGNFPGRFSGRQFSNSRSEMNVSTLELGDSALYLCASRVETESYEQYFGPGTRLTVT.

This clone was seen only once. The CDR3 sequence is CASSRFRGAVDEQFF. In DNA, the CDR3 is TGTGCCAGCAGTCGCTTCAGGGGCGCGGTAGATGAGCAGTTCTTC. This chain links TRBV6-2 or TRBV6-3 with TRBJ2-1, with D perhaps matching TRBD1 (6 bases). Between the trimmed V and J ends, which lost 5 bases and 8 bases, there was a span of 19 bases. Germline V gives CDR1 MNHEY, CDR2 SVGEGT. This CDR3 has 15 residues.

CDR3 sequence: CASSSGGTQRTNVLTF. CDR3 nucleotides: TGTGCCAGCAGCTCAGGCGGGACCCAGCGGACCAACGTCCTGACTTTC. The rearrangement links TRBV5-4 to TRBJ2-6, with D perhaps TRBD2 (6 bases). The germline CDR1 and CDR2 sequences are SGHNT and YYREEE (reference sequence). The CDR3 consists of 16 residues. The V gene lost 3 bases and the J gene lost 8 bases, with 18 bases spanning the gap.

The gene calls are TRBV29-1 and TRBJ2-7, with 7 bases identical to TRBD1. This CDR3 spans 13 amino acids. Per the germline V gene, CDR1 is SQVTM and CDR2 is ANQGSEA. The ends lost 4 bases at V and 0 bases at J; junction bases unmatched: 3. CDR3 sequence reads: CSVARGSSYEQYF. The DNA for the CDR3 is TGCAGCGTTGCCAGGGGGAGCTCCTACGAGCAGTACTTC.

The chain combines TRBV6-6 with TRBJ1-2; 8 bases are shared with TRBD1. V dropped 10 bases and J dropped 6; count of bases not matched to a gene: 16. The germline CDR1 and CDR2 sequences are MNHNY and SVGAGI (reference sequence). The CDR3 has 15 residues. This CDR3 is CAIGDRFFSRDGYTF. The CDR3 DNA reads as TGTGCCATCGGGGACAGGTTTTTTAGTAGGGATGGCTACACCTTC.

The genes are TRBV29-1 and TRBJ2-5, with 8 bases identical to TRBD1. The junction had 6 bases not matched to a gene; V was cut back by 7 bases and J by 5 bases. The CDR3 contains 12 residues. Germline V gene data show CDR1 as SQVTM and CDR2 as ANQGSEA. Here the CDR3 reads CSGKTGVETQYF. CDR3 sequence (DNA): TGCAGCGGAAAGACAGGGGTGGAGACCCAGTACTTC.

The chain has TRBV27 and TRBJ2-5, with 8 bases matching TRBD1. The ends lost 2 bases at V and 5 bases at J; junction bases unmatched: 7. The CDR3 extends over 15 amino acids. Germline V gene sequence: CDR1 MNHEY, CDR2 SMNVEV (reference sequence). For the CDR3, the DNA is TGTGCCAGCAGTTTAAGGGCAGGGGGCAGGGAGACCCAGTACTTC. It yields the protein CASSLRAGGRETQYF.

The chain combines TRBV18 with TRBJ2-6, with D possibly TRBD2 on 6 matching bases. CDR1 is KGHSH, CDR2 LQKENI, per germline. This CDR3 spans 15 amino acids. The germline V and J ends were trimmed by 3 bases and 0 bases, with 6 bases remaining between them. The CDR3, as DNA: TGTGCCAGCTCACCGGAGGGCTCTGGGGCCAACGTCCTGACTTTC. It encodes CASSPEGSGANVLTF.

The rearrangement links TRBV7-8 to TRBJ2-1; 16 nucleotides line up with TRBD2. The ends lost 5 bases at V and 0 bases at J; junction bases unmatched: 7. This CDR3 has 19 residues. Looked up from germline, CDR1 is SGHVS and CDR2 is FQNEAQ. The CDR3 DNA sequence: TGTGCCAGCAGCGCGAAGGGACTAGCGGGGGGGCTCTCCTACAATGAGCAGTTCTTC. Residues: CASSAKGLAGGLSYNEQFF.

The rearrangement joins TRBV5-6 to TRBJ1-5; D perhaps matches TRBD1 (5 bases). CDR1 and CDR2 (germline): SGHDT, YYEEEE. The CDR3 runs to 13 residues. V lost 4 bases to trimming and J lost 8 bases, with 13 bases between them. The CDR3 coding sequence is TGTGCCAGCAGCCCCGGGGGTAGCAAGCCCCAGCATTTT. It encodes CASSPGGSKPQHF.

The V call is TRBV19, the J call TRBJ2-1; the match to TRBD1 covers 10 bases. This CDR3 is built from 16 residues. CDR1 is LNHDA and CDR2 is SQIVND in the germline V gene (reference sequence). Trimming took 1 base from V and 1 from J; bases not matched to a gene: 1. In DNA form, the CDR3 reads TGTGCCAGTAGTATAGGGGGACAGGGGTCCTACAATGAGCAGTTCTTC. Its protein is CASSIGGQGSYNEQFF.

The chain combines TRBV19 with TRBJ1-2, with 9 nucleotides matching TRBD1. V gave up 5 bases and J gave up 6 bases; unmatched junction bases: 4. The CDR3 has 13 amino acids. The germline gives CDR1 LNHDA, CDR2 SQIVND (reference sequence). The CDR3 sequence is CASSPRTGDGYTF. As DNA, the CDR3 is TGTGCCAGTAGTCCGCGGACAGGGGATGGCTACACCTTC.

The chain recombines TRBV30 with TRBJ2-1, with D possibly TRBD1 on 7 matching bases. The CDR3 loop spans 15 amino acids. Trimming stripped 4 bases from V and 8 bases from J, with 21 bases between. CDR1 and CDR2 from the germline V gene are GTSNPN and SVGIG (reference sequence). CDR3 DNA sequence: TGTGCCTGGACACAAGGAACCTTCAGGGGGGATGAGCAGTTCTTC. Amino acid sequence: CAWTQGTFRGDEQFF.

V is TRBV3-1 (or the pseudogene TRBV3-2) and J is TRBJ1-2, with D hard to call. V lost 4 bases and J 3 bases, leaving 15 bases between the germline ends. The CDR3 totals 15 residues. CDR1 and CDR2 from the germline V gene are LGHDT and YNNKEL (reference sequence). The CDR3 sequence is CASSRETWRDYGYTF. CDR3 in DNA: TGTGCCAGCAGCCGAGAGACCTGGAGGGACTATGGCTACACCTTC.

V is TRBV5-1 and J is TRBJ1-2; D unresolved. The CDR3 spans 14 residues. The germline V gene encodes CDR1 SGHRS and CDR2 YFSETQ. The germline V and J ends were trimmed by 0 bases and 6 bases, with 12 bases remaining between them. CDR3 sequence: CASSLGGLGDGYTF. DNA for the CDR3: TGCGCCAGCAGCTTGGGAGGACTTGGGGATGGCTACACCTTC.